This TCR beta chain was retrieved from a study of OX40 agonist ivuxolimab in advanced cancers. Findings and limits, study-wide: In a subset of nonresponders, normalized T-cell clonal expansion was also low.

The table came from immunoSEQ multiplex PCR; TCRdb's copy has only in-frame clones and leaves some out. This table holds 70,000 to 85,000 clones, 84% found once. There are 13 residues in the CDR3. Trimming removed 0 bases at V and 4 bases at J, with 6 bases between. The V gene's germline CDR1 is SNHLY and CDR2 FYNNEI. As to this clone: Antigen specificity is unknown.

The sample was CD4+ or CD8+ T cells sorted from blood, taken in a trial of the OX40 agonist ivuxolimab. The TCR sequence derives from an adult with an advanced solid tumor such as melanoma, head and neck, liver or kidney cancer. The chain uses TRBV2 and TRBJ1-2; the D is unclear. CDR3 in amino acids: CASSEAEGYGYTF. CDR3 DNA sequence: TGTGCCAGCAGTGAAGCGGAAGGCTATGGCTACACCTTC.